This T cell receptor beta chain was captured by sequencing in a study of blood T cell repertoires in COVID-19. Repertoires were generated with immunoSEQ multiplex PCR, while TCRdb's copy carries only in-frame clones and drops some. Among 350,000 to 400,000 clones, 90% were seen once, and the ten largest hold around 6.3%. The CDR3 extends over 15 amino acids. Trimming shortened V by 3 bases and J by 3 bases, and 15 bases separated the two germline ends. Germline lookup yields CDR1 LNHDA and CDR2 SQIVND (reference sequence). The chain uses TRBV19 and TRBJ2-7, with a possible D match to TRBD1 (6 bases). The sample taken for sequencing was peripheral blood. The receptor's source is a man aged 18 to 29 with active or convalescent COVID-19. The chain's CDR3 is CASSIGTTVIYEQYF. For the CDR3, the DNA is TGTGCCAGTAGTATCGGGACAACCGTGATCTACGAGCAGTACTTC.